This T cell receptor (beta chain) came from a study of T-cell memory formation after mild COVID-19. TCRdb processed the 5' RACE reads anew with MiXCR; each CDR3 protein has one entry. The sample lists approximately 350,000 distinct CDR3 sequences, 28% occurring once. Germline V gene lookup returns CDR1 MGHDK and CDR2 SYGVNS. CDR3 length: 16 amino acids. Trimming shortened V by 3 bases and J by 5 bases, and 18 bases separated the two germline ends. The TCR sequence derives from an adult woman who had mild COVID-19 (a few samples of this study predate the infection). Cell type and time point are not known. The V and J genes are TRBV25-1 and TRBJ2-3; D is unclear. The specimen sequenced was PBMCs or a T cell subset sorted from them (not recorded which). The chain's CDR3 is CASSEQRKGLRDTQYF. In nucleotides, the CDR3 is TGTGCCAGCAGTGAGCAACGGAAGGGTTTGAGAGATACGCAGTATTTT.